These 10 T cell receptor beta chains share one sample of origin, sequenced in a study of shared clonotypes between healthy human individuals. Produced via immunoSEQ multiplex PCR; TCRdb's table is partial and in-frame only. The sample shows 500,000 to 650,000 clones, around 78% of them seen only once. Source material: PBMCs. These receptors were collected from a woman aged 40 to 50 in good health. Some clones in this sample may be carry-over from other donors' samples.

This clone was seen many times. The rearrangement uses TRBV6-5 and TRBJ1-1; 7 bases line up with TRBD1. CDR1 and CDR2 from the germline V gene are MNHEY and SVGAGI. V lost 4 bases, J lost 5 bases, and 7 bases stayed unmatched. The CDR3 extends over 14 amino acids. The CDR3 reads CASSLQGKVTEAFF. The CDR3, as DNA: TGTGCCAGCAGTTTACAGGGGAAAGTAACTGAAGCTTTCTTT.

This chain links TRBV21-1 with TRBJ1-1; the table calls TRBD1, which could not be checked here. TRBV21-1 is given as a pseudogene. This CDR3 contains 19 residues. The CDR3 here is CASSKKGGPKEGQGVSAFF. The CDR3 nucleotides are TGTGCCAGCAGCAAAAAAGGCGGACCAAAGGAGGGACAGGGCGTTAGCGCTTTCTTT.

The chain uses TRBV12-5 and TRBJ1-2; D gene uncertain. CDR1 LGHNT and CDR2 FRNRAP come from the germline V gene. Trimming pared 6 bases from V and 3 bases from J, leaving 26 bases between. The CDR3 sequence is 18 residues long. The CDR3 loop reads CASGPPVVGWRSDYGYTF. The CDR3 DNA is TGTGCTAGTGGCCCCCCCGTTGTTGGGTGGCGGTCGGACTATGGCTACACCTTC.

This clone occurred a few times. This specimen includes other DNA sequences encoding the same CDR3. The chain carries TRBV10-3 and TRBJ2-3; 9 bases match TRBD2. This CDR3 is built from 15 residues. Germline V gene lookup returns CDR1 ENHRY and CDR2 SYGVKD. After removal of 10 bases from V and 6 bases from J, the junction contained 14 bases not matched to a gene. The CDR3, as DNA: TGTGCCACCGTTGGACTAGCGCCATTTATGGATACGCAGTATTTT. It specifies CATVGLAPFMDTQYF.

The chain is built from TRBV28 and TRBJ2-1; D gene ambiguous. CDR3 length equals 13 residues. Germline CDR1 MDHEN, CDR2 SYDVKM. Trimming left V 7 bases short and J 7 bases short, with 14 bases between. CDR3 protein: CASNKYSLNEQFF. DNA for the CDR3: TGTGCCAGCAACAAGTACTCTTTGAATGAGCAGTTCTTC.

The rearrangement links TRBV19 to TRBJ1-1; no reliable D call. V was trimmed by 5 bases and J by 4 bases, leaving 11 bases between them. The CDR3 has 13 residues. CDR1 and CDR2 (germline): LNHDA, SQIVND (reference sequence). Written as DNA, the CDR3 is TGTGCCAGTAGTTCATCGGCCGGCACTGAAGCTTTCTTT. Translated: CASSSSAGTEAFF.

The chain employs TRBV30 and TRBJ1-1; D is unclear. V gave up 0 bases and J gave up 1 base, with 12 bases separating them. CDR1 GTSNPN and CDR2 SVGIG come from the germline V gene (reference sequence). CDR3 length: 15 amino acids. The CDR3 DNA sequence: TGTGCCTGGAGTGTTCGGAGGGCCTGGAACACTGAAGCTTTCTTT. Protein product: CAWSVRRAWNTEAFF.

On this clone itself: The junction and the germline gene differ at one end; a read error may be behind it. The chain links TRBV6-1 to TRBJ1-3; perhaps TRBD1 as D (5 bases). Germline V gives CDR1 MNHNS, CDR2 SASEGT. The length of the CDR3 is 15 residues. This chain's CDR3 is CASTPLGGSGNTIHF. CDR3 nucleotides: TGTGCCAGCACCCCATTGGGGGGATCAGGAAACACCATACATTTT.

The chain is built from TRBV18 and TRBJ2-5, with TRBD1 identical over 7 bases. CDR1 KGHSH and CDR2 LQKENI come from the germline V gene. This CDR3 spans 15 amino acids. J was trimmed by 5 bases and V by 4 bases; bases with no gene match: 10. Here the CDR3 reads CASSQGTVTWETQYF. The DNA of the CDR3 is TGTGCCAGCTCACAAGGGACAGTGACTTGGGAGACCCAGTACTTC.

The chain links TRBV7-3 to TRBJ1-4; D ambiguous. Trimming pared 5 bases from V and 0 bases from J, leaving 13 bases between. Germline V lookup: CDR1 SGHTA, CDR2 FQGTGA. This CDR3 is built from 16 residues. As DNA, the CDR3 is TGTGCCAGCAGCCCCGGGCCGGGTACAACTAATGAAAAACTGTTTTTT. It translates to CASSPGPGTTNEKLFF.